This T cell receptor beta chain was retrieved from a study of cytomegalovirus exposure and HLA in healthy donors. Primers: 60 Vbeta forward and 13 Jbeta reverse. Method: immunoSEQ multiplex PCR; TCRdb's copy keeps in-frame clones and lacks some. The sample carries fewer than 200,000 clones, almost 75% recorded once. The CDR3 has 13 residues. The ends were cut back, 1 base at V and 2 bases at J, with 9 bases in the middle. CDR1 and CDR2 (germline): SQVTM, ANQGSEA. The chain employs TRBV29-1 and TRBJ2-7; tentatively, D is TRBD1 (6 bases). Sequencing was carried out using PBMCs. This clonotype was sampled from a woman aged 18 to 35 in good health and CMV-seropositive. The CDR3 DNA is TGCAGCGTTGAAGCAGGGGACCCCTACGAGCAGTACTTC. This encodes CSVEAGDPYEQYF.